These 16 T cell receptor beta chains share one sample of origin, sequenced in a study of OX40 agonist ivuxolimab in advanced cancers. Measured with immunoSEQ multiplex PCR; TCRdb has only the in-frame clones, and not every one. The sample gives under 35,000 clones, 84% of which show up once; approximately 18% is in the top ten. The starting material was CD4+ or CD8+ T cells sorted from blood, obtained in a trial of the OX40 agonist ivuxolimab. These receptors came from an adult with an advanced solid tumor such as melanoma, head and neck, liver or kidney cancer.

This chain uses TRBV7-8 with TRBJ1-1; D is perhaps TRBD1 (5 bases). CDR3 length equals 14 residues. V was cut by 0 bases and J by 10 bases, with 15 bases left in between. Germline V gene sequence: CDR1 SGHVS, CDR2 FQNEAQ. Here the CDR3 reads CASSLARGAGGAFF. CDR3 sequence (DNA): TGTGCCAGCAGCTTAGCTAGAGGGGCTGGAGGAGCTTTCTTT.

CDR3 DNA: TGTGCCAGCAGACCCGGTCAAGAGACCCAGTACTTC. Amino acid sequence: CASRPGQETQYF. The chain employs TRBV6-5 and TRBJ2-5; D gene uncertain. V was clipped by 6 bases and J by 2 bases, with 7 bases between them. This CDR3 comprises 12 residues. The V gene's germline CDR1 is MNHEY and CDR2 SVGAGI.

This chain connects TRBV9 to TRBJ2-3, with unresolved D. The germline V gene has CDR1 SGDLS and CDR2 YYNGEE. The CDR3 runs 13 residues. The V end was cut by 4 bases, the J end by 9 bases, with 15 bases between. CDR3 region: CASSPSVSSTQYF. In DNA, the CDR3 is TGTGCCAGCAGCCCAAGCGTGAGCTCGACGCAGTATTTT. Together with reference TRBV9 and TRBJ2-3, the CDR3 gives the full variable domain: DSGVTQTPKHLITATGQRVTLRCSPRSGDLSVYWYQQSLDQGLQFLIQYYNGEERAKGNILERFSAQQFPDLHSELNLSSLELGDSALYFCASSPSVSSTQYFGPGTRLTVL.

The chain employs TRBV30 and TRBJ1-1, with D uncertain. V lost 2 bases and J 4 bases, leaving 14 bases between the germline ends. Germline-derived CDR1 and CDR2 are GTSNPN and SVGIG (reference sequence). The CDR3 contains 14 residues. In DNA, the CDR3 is TGTGCCTGGAGTTTGCGCTACGATGGCACTGAAGCTTTCTTT. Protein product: CAWSLRYDGTEAFF.

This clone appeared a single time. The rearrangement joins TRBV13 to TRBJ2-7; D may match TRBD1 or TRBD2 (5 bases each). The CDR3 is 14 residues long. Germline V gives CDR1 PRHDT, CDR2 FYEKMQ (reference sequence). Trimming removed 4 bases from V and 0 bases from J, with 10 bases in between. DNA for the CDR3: TGTGCCAGCAGCTCGGGACGGAGCTCCTACGAGCAGTACTTC. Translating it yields CASSSGRSSYEQYF. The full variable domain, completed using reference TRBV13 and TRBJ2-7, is AAGVIQSPRHLIKEKRETATLKCYPIPRHDTVYWYQQGPGQDPQFLISFYEKMQSDKGSIPDRFSAQQFSDYHSELNMSSLELGDSALYFCASSSGRSSYEQYFGPGTRLTVT.

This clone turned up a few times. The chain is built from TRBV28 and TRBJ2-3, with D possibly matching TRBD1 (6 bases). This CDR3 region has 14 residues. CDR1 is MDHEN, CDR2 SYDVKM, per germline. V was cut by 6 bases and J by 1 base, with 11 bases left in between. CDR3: CASSLRQGTDTQYF. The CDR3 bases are TGTGCCAGCAGCCTACGACAGGGCACAGATACGCAGTATTTT.

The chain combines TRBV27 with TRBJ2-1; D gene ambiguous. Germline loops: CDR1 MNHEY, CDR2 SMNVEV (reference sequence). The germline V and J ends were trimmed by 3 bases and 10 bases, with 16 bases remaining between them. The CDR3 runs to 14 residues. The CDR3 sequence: CASSFDPSRPEQFF. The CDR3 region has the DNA TGTGCCAGCAGTTTCGATCCTTCGCGGCCAGAGCAGTTCTTC.

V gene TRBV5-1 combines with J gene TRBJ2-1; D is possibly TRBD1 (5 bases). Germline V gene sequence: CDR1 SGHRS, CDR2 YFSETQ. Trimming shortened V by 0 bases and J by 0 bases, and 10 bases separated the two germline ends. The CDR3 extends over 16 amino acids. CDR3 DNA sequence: TGCGCCAGCAGCTTGGTTCCAGGGCCCTCCTACAATGAGCAGTTCTTC. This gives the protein CASSLVPGPSYNEQFF. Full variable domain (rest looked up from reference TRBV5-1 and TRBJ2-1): KAGVTQTPRYLIKTRGQQVTLSCSPISGHRSVSWYQQTPGQGLQFLFEYFSETQRNKGNFPGRFSGRQFSNSRSEMNVSTLELGDSALYLCASSLVPGPSYNEQFFGPGTRLTVL.

The CDR3 DNA reads as TGCAGTGAATGGAACAGCAAGAGGGCTTTCTTT. This encodes CSEWNSKRAFF. The rearrangement links TRBV20-1 to TRBJ1-1; no clear D gene. Germline lookup yields CDR1 DFQATT and CDR2 SNEGSKA (reference sequence). The CDR3 totals 11 residues. Trimming left V 7 bases short and J 11 bases short, with 17 bases between.

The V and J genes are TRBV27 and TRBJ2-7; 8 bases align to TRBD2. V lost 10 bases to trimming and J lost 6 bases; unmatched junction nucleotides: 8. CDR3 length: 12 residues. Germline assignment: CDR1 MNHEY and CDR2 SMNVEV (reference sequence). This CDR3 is CATGGTWGEQYF. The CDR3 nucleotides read TGTGCCACGGGGGGGACCTGGGGCGAGCAGTACTTC.

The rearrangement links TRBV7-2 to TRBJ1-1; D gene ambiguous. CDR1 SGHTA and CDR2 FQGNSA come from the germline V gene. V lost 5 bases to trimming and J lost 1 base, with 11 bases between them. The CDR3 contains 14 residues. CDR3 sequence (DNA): TGTGCCAGCAGCCCTCGATGGGCGAACACTGAAGCTTTCTTT. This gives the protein CASSPRWANTEAFF. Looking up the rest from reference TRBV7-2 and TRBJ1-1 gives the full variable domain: GAGVSQSPSNKVTEKGKDVELRCDPISGHTALYWYRQSLGQGLEFLIYFQGNSAPDKSGLPSDRFSAERTGGSVSTLTIQRTQQEDSAVYLCASSPRWANTEAFFGQGTRLTVV.

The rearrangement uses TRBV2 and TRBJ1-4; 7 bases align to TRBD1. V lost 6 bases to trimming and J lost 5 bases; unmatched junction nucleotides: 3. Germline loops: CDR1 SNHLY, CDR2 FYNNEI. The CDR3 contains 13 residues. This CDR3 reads CASSGTENEKLFF. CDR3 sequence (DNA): TGTGCCAGCAGCGGGACAGAAAATGAAAAACTGTTTTTT.

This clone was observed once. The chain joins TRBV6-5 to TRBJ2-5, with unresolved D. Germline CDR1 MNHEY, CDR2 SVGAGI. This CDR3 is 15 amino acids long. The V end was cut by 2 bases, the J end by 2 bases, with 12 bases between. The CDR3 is CASSYDLSGQETQYF. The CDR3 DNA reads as TGTGCCAGCAGTTACGATCTTAGTGGGCAAGAGACCCAGTACTTC.

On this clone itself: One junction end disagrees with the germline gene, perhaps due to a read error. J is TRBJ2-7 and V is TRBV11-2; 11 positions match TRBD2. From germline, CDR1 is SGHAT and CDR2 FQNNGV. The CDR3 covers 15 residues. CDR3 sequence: CASSLGLAGIYEQYF. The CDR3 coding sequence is TGTGCCAGCAGTTTAGGACTAGCGGGCATCTACGAGCAGTACTTC.

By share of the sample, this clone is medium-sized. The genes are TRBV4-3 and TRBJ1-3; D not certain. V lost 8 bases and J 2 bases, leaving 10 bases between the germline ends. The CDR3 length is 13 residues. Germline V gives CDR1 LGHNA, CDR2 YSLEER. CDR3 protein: CASAIDTGNTIYF. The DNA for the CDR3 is TGCGCCAGCGCAATAGATACTGGAAACACCATATATTTT.

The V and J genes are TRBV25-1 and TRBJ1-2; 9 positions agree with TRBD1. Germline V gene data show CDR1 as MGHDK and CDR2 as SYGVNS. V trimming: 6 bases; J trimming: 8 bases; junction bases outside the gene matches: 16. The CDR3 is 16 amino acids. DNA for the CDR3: TGTGCCAGCAGCTGGTCCGAGACAGGGGGACTTGGAGGCTACACCTTC. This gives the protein CASSWSETGGLGGYTF.